This is a list of T cell receptor beta chains from one sample in a study of T cell changes during pregnancy in multiple sclerosis. Measured with immunoSEQ multiplex PCR; TCRdb has only the in-frame clones, and not every one. The sample has some 110,000 clones; about 93% are singletons. This specimen was peripheral blood, taken in the third trimester of pregnancy. The receptors were gathered from a female donor with multiple sclerosis, enrolled in a pregnancy study. CDR3s include the opening cysteine and the closing phenylalanine or tryptophan. The order of the fields is V gene, clone size, J gene, D gene, CDR3 protein, CDR3 DNA. D genes are given only for firm matches. Expanded clones are given a class, and other clones once, few, many or no size at all.

v_gene: TRBV6-6; abundance: .; j_gene: TRBJ1-1; d_gene: .; CDR3aa: CASSSSQGMNTEAFF; CDR3nt: TGTGCCAGCAGTTCCTCACAGGGAATGAACACTGAAGCTTTCTTT
v_gene: TRBV5-1; abundance: .; j_gene: TRBJ2-5; d_gene: .; CDR3aa: CASSALGVAGETQYF; CDR3nt: TGCGCCAGCAGCGCCCTCGGGGTGGCGGGAGAGACCCAGTACTTC
v_gene: TRBV19; abundance: once; j_gene: TRBJ2-7; d_gene: TRBD1; CDR3aa: CASSIGDRGYEQYF; CDR3nt: TGTGCCAGTAGTATAGGAGACAGGGGCTACGAGCAGTACTTC
v_gene: TRBV2; abundance: once; j_gene: TRBJ2-7; d_gene: TRBD2; CDR3aa: CASSDGLAGGSPSYEQYF; CDR3nt: TGTGCCAGCAGTGATGGACTAGCGGGAGGATCCCCCAGCTACGAGCAGTACTTC
v_gene: TRBV30; abundance: .; j_gene: TRBJ2-3; d_gene: TRBD2; CDR3aa: CAWSWLRTSGKISTDTQYF; CDR3nt: TGTGCCTGGAGTTGGCTGCGGACTAGCGGGAAAATTAGCACAGATACGCAGTATTTT
v_gene: TRBV27; abundance: .; j_gene: TRBJ1-5; d_gene: TRBD1; CDR3aa: CASSLEGGGQPQHF; CDR3nt: TGTGCCAGCAGTTTGGAAGGGGGCGGACAGCCCCAGCATTTT
v_gene: TRBV7-6; abundance: .; j_gene: TRBJ2-7; d_gene: .; CDR3aa: CASSLTTGTVGRYEQYF; CDR3nt: TGTGCCAGCAGCCTAACTACCGGGACAGTCGGGAGATACGAGCAGTACTTC
v_gene: TRBV5-4; abundance: .; j_gene: TRBJ2-5; d_gene: .; CDR3aa: CASSLADQETQYF; CDR3nt: TGTGCCAGCAGCTTGGCCGACCAAGAGACCCAGTACTTC
v_gene: TRBV11-3; abundance: .; j_gene: TRBJ2-2; d_gene: TRBD2; CDR3aa: CASRTSGTGELFF; CDR3nt: TGTGCCAGCAGAACTAGCGGGACCGGGGAGCTGTTTTTT
v_gene: TRBV6-5; abundance: .; j_gene: TRBJ2-1; d_gene: TRBD2; CDR3aa: CASSYSTSRNEQFF; CDR3nt: TGTGCCAGCAGTTACTCGACTAGCCGGAATGAGCAGTTCTTC
v_gene: TRBV12-1; abundance: .; j_gene: TRBJ2-5; d_gene: .; CDR3aa: CASSFSKGLPETQYF; CDR3nt: TGTGCCAGCAGCTTTTCTAAAGGACTCCCTGAGACCCAGTACTTC
v_gene: TRBV27; abundance: once; j_gene: TRBJ2-6; d_gene: TRBD2; CDR3aa: CASKPGGGALSGANVLTF; CDR3nt: TGTGCCAGCAAGCCGGGAGGGGGTGCGCTCTCTGGGGCCAACGTCCTGACTTTC
v_gene: TRBV6-1; abundance: .; j_gene: TRBJ1-5; d_gene: .; CDR3aa: CATLGGFSNQPQHF; CDR3nt: TGTGCCACCCTGGGGGGGTTTAGCAATCAGCCCCAGCATTTT
v_gene: TRBV9; abundance: .; j_gene: TRBJ2-1; d_gene: TRBD2; CDR3aa: CASSAGTSGNNEQFF; CDR3nt: TGTGCCAGCAGCGCAGGGACTAGCGGGAACAATGAGCAGTTCTTC
v_gene: TRBV6-1; abundance: .; j_gene: TRBJ1-1; d_gene: TRBD1; CDR3aa: CASNRGRFSTPEAFF; CDR3nt: TGTGCCAGCAACAGGGGCCGATTTTCCACCCCTGAAGCTTTCTTT
v_gene: TRBV4-2; abundance: .; j_gene: TRBJ2-1; d_gene: .; CDR3aa: CASSQGGQRNNEQFF; CDR3nt: TGTGCCAGCAGCCAGGGCGGACAGCGGAACAATGAGCAGTTCTTC
v_gene: TRBV10-3; abundance: .; j_gene: TRBJ1-1; d_gene: .; CDR3aa: CAISELERLNTEAFF; CDR3nt: TGTGCCATCAGTGAGTTGGAGAGGCTGAACACTGAAGCTTTCTTT
v_gene: TRBV10-2; abundance: .; j_gene: TRBJ1-1; d_gene: TRBD1; CDR3aa: CASRPGQVYTEAFF; CDR3nt: TGCGCCAGCAGACCGGGACAGGTCTACACTGAAGCTTTCTTT
v_gene: TRBV30; abundance: .; j_gene: TRBJ1-1; d_gene: .; CDR3aa: CAWSLFPGDSEAFF; CDR3nt: TGTGCCTGGAGTCTCTTCCCAGGGGATAGTGAAGCTTTCTTT
v_gene: TRBV30; abundance: .; j_gene: TRBJ1-4; d_gene: .; CDR3aa: CAWSVGGLTNEKLFF; CDR3nt: TGTGCCTGGAGTGTTGGGGGACTGACTAATGAAAAACTGTTTTTT
v_gene: TRBV11-2; abundance: .; j_gene: TRBJ2-5; d_gene: TRBD1; CDR3aa: CASSSQPGTAQETQYF; CDR3nt: TGTGCCAGCAGCTCCCAGCCCGGGACAGCCCAAGAGACCCAGTACTTC
v_gene: TRBV6-1; abundance: .; j_gene: TRBJ1-1; d_gene: .; CDR3aa: CASSEARARPNTEAFF; CDR3nt: TGTGCCAGCAGTGAAGCGAGGGCAAGGCCGAACACTGAAGCTTTCTTT
v_gene: TRBV29-1; abundance: .; j_gene: TRBJ2-7; d_gene: TRBD1; CDR3aa: CSVGGTGATYEQYF; CDR3nt: TGCAGCGTTGGGGGAACAGGGGCAACCTACGAGCAGTACTTC
v_gene: TRBV7-9; abundance: .; j_gene: TRBJ1-1; d_gene: TRBD1; CDR3aa: CASSWDRGKDTEAFF; CDR3nt: TGTGCCAGCAGCTGGGACAGGGGAAAGGACACTGAAGCTTTCTTT
v_gene: TRBV18; abundance: once; j_gene: TRBJ2-5; d_gene: .; CDR3aa: CASSPSSQGTQETQYF; CDR3nt: TGTGCCAGCTCACCCTCATCCCAGGGTACTCAAGAGACCCAGTACTTC
v_gene: TRBV7-6; abundance: .; j_gene: TRBJ1-1; d_gene: TRBD1; CDR3aa: CASSIQGARLDTEAFF; CDR3nt: TGTGCCAGCAGCATCCAGGGGGCGCGGCTGGACACTGAAGCTTTCTTT
v_gene: TRBV30; abundance: .; j_gene: TRBJ1-2; d_gene: .; CDR3aa: CAWRRTSNYGYTF; CDR3nt: TGTGCCTGGAGGCGAACTTCTAACTATGGCTACACCTTC
v_gene: TRBV7-6; abundance: .; j_gene: TRBJ2-2; d_gene: .; CDR3aa: CASSLSVAGELFF; CDR3nt: TGTGCCAGCAGCTTATCGGTAGCCGGGGAGCTGTTTTTT